The entry below gives a single T cell receptor (beta chain) sequence along with its context. Its target is not known. The data are from a study of blood T cells in healthy people across ages. Alongside a J-beta primer mix, a sample-barcoded 5' primer served in a second PCR lasting about 7 to 11 cycles. In TCRdb, the 5' RACE reads were re-called with MiXCR into one record per CDR3 protein. This sample has 800,000 or so distinct CDR3 sequences, with 25% found just once. Study-wide results and caveats: There was no known CMV status for donors, so expanded clonotype changes were possibly confounded. Roughly linear age-related decline in beta diversity appeared, significant by age approximately 41.

Germline CDR1 reads SGHAT; CDR2 reads FQDESV (reference sequence). CDR3 length: 15 residues. J gave up 7 bases and V 2 bases, and 8 bases lay outside the gene matches. These data are also associated with another study on T cells of mothers and their children. That study reports: For cDNA synthesis, the complete extracted RNA was used (roughly 1.5 ug per 15 ul). It was related mother-child pairs that showed slightly higher overlap than unrelated pairs, without reaching significance.

The source of this sequence is a boy aged 5-17 years in good health. Sequenced input: blood. The genes are TRBV11-1 and TRBJ2-1; 7 bases match TRBD2. The CDR3 DNA follows: TGTGCCAGCAGCTTATATGCGGGAGCATTGAATGAGCAGTTCTTC. Its protein product is CASSLYAGALNEQFF.